This T cell receptor (beta chain) stems from a study of T cell responses to AZD1222 COVID-19 vaccine. Study-level points and caveats: Spike-specific TCR breadth and depth grew following two AZD1222 doses. There were mostly white British donors and more females than males, and clonal diversity was possibly underestimated.

There are 15 residues in the CDR3. CDR1 and CDR2 from the germline V gene are MNHNS and SASEGT. The ends were cut back, 1 base at V and 0 bases at J, with 7 bases in the middle. Sequencing used immunoSEQ multiplex PCR; TCRdb keeps in-frame clones, though not all of them. The repertoire holds tens of thousands of clones, with approximately 90% as singletons. About this clone itself: Antigen: not known.

V is TRBV6-1 and J is TRBJ2-1; D gene uncertain. The source was peripheral blood, collected on day 0 of MenACWY control vaccination. The receptor comes from an adult in good health. The CDR3 region has the DNA TGTGCCAGCAGTGAAGTGGGGAACTCCTACAATGAGCAGTTCTTC. Protein sequence: CASSEVGNSYNEQFF.